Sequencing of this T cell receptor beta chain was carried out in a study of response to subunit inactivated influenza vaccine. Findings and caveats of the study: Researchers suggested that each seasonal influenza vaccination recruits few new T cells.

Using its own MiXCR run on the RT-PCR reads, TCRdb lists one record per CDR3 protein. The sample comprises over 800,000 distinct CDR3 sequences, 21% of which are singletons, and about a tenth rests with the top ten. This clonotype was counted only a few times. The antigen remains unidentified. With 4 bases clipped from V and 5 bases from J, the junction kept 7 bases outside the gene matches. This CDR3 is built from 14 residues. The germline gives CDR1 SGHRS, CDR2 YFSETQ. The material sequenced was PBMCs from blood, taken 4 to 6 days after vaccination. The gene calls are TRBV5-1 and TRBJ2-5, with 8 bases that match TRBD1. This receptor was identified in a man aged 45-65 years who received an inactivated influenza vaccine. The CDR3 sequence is CASSGGQGGETQYF. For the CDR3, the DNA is TGCGCCAGCAGCGGTGGACAGGGTGGTGAGACCCAGTACTTC.